These T cell receptor beta chains were read from a single sample in a study of blood T cell repertoires in COVID-19. This table comes from immunoSEQ multiplex PCR, and its TCRdb copy is limited to in-frame clones, with some not included. Among roughly 82,000 clones, around 80% were seen once, and the ten largest hold 10%. Specimen: peripheral blood. Source of these receptors: a man aged 55 to 69 with acute or convalescent COVID-19. Both conserved end residues are part of each CDR3. D genes are given only for firm matches. The size entry is marked missing in some rows and otherwise reads once, few, many or a size class.

abundance,j_gene,d_gene,v_gene,CDR3nt,CDR3aa
NA,TRBJ1-5,NA,TRBV5-1,TGCGCCAGCAGCACCGGACATGGGGACAACAATCAGCCCCAGCATTTT,CASSTGHGDNNQPQHF
NA,TRBJ2-6,NA,TRBV11-1,TGTGCCAGCAGCTTAGCGGCGGTCTCTGGGGCCAACGTCCTGACTTTC,CASSLAAVSGANVLTF
NA,TRBJ2-7,TRBD1,TRBV6-5,TGTGCCAGCAGAGGGGACAGGGGGTCGGAGGAGCAGTACTTC,CASRGDRGSEEQYF
once,TRBJ2-1,TRBD2,TRBV7-9,TGTGCCAGCAGCTCCGGGACTAGCGGGCCTTTAGTCTCCTACAATGAGCAGTTCTTC,CASSSGTSGPLVSYNEQFF
NA,TRBJ2-7,NA,TRBV5-4,TGTGCCAGCAGCTTGGCGCCTAGCTGGGATCGCGACGAGCAGTACTTC,CASSLAPSWDRDEQYF
NA,TRBJ2-1,TRBD2,TRBV5-5,TGTGCCAGCAGCTTCGGTCCAACTAGCGTGGGCGAGGAGCAGTTCTTC,CASSFGPTSVGEEQFF
NA,TRBJ1-2,NA,TRBV7-9,TGTGCCAGCGGTAGGGCAGGGTTTGGCTACACCTTC,CASGRAGFGYTF
NA,TRBJ2-3,TRBD1,TRBV2,TGTGCCAGCAGTGAAGGGGCAGGGGGCCTCACAGATACGCAGTATTTT,CASSEGAGGLTDTQYF
NA,TRBJ2-4,NA,TRBV7-8,TGTGCCAGCAGCTTAAGGGGCCCCTCAACAAACATTCAGTACTTC,CASSLRGPSTNIQYF
NA,TRBJ1-5,TRBD1,TRBV5-1,TGCGCCAGCAGCTTCAGGGGGGAAGGACAGCCCCAGCATTTT,CASSFRGEGQPQHF
NA,TRBJ2-7,NA,TRBV5-4,TGTGCCAGCAGAAACCGGGACACCCAGAGCTCCTACGAGCAGTACTTC,CASRNRDTQSSYEQYF
NA,TRBJ2-1,TRBD1,TRBV7-9,TGTGCCAGCAGCCCTCGGGGCGGGACAGGGGTCTACAATGAGCAGTTCTTC,CASSPRGGTGVYNEQFF
NA,TRBJ2-1,NA,TRBV5-4,TGTGCCAGCAGCGCCGCGTGGGCAAGCTCCTACAATGAGCAGTTCTTC,CASSAAWASSYNEQFF
NA,TRBJ2-1,NA,TRBV24-1,TGTGCCACCAGTGATTATACTAGCAATGAGCAGTTCTTC,CATSDYTSNEQFF
few,TRBJ2-3,NA,TRBV6-5,TGTGCCAGCAGTTCCCGTGTAGCGGAGAGCACAGATACGCAGTATTTT,CASSSRVAESTDTQYF
NA,TRBJ1-5,TRBD1,TRBV6-6,TGTGCCAGCAGCATAGACAGGGGCAATCAGCCCCAGCATTTT,CASSIDRGNQPQHF
NA,TRBJ1-2,NA,TRBV30,TGTGCCTGGAGTGGAGGGATTGGCTACACCTTC,CAWSGGIGYTF